What follows are 5 T cell receptor beta chains derived from one specimen sequenced in a study of response to subunit inactivated influenza vaccine. TCRdb used MiXCR to reprocess the RT-PCR reads, holding one entry per CDR3 protein. The repertoire holds 540,000 or so distinct CDR3 sequences, over 10% seen once, with less than 15% in the top ten. The sample consisted of PBMCs from blood, taken 35 to 45 days after vaccination. These receptors were collected from a man aged 50 to 59 who received an inactivated influenza vaccine.

This CDR3 reads CASNQGPYGYTF. In nucleotides, the CDR3 is TGTGCCAGCAATCAGGGGCCCTATGGCTACACCTTC. This chain connects TRBV6-1 to TRBJ1-2; D is possibly TRBD1 (6 bases). Germline assignment: CDR1 MNHNS and CDR2 SASEGT. The V end lost 7 bases, the J end lost 4 bases, and 10 bases lay between the germline ends. The CDR3 contains 12 residues.

V usage is TRBV10-3 and J usage is TRBJ1-1, with D tentatively TRBD1 (6 bases). The CDR3 is made up of 15 amino acids. Trimming left V 10 bases short and J 1 base short, with 19 bases between. The V gene's germline CDR1 is ENHRY and CDR2 SYGVKD. CDR3: CATKRGPEENTEAFF. The CDR3 DNA reads TGTGCCACCAAACGGGGGCCCGAAGAGAACACTGAAGCTTTCTTT.

This clonotype was seen repeatedly, ten times or more. This rearrangement joins TRBV12-3 or TRBV12-4 to TRBJ1-1; D may be TRBD1 (5 bases). The CDR3 runs 14 residues. The V end was cut by 3 bases, the J end by 1 base, with 9 bases between. The CDR3 region has the DNA TGTGCCAGCAGTTTGGCCGGGACGAACACTGAAGCTTTCTTT. This encodes CASSLAGTNTEAFF.

The rearrangement uses TRBV5-6 and TRBJ1-5, with 9 nucleotides matching TRBD1. The CDR3 contains 16 residues. V dropped 3 bases and J dropped 7; count of bases not matched to a gene: 11. Germline CDR1 reads SGHDT; CDR2 reads YYEEEE. The DNA for the CDR3 is TGTGCCAGCAGCTCACGCGACAGGGGGGCCGGGCAGCCCCAGCATTTT. Residues: CASSSRDRGAGQPQHF.

This clonotype was counted between two and nine times. The chain joins TRBV12-3 or TRBV12-4 to TRBJ2-6; D gene uncertain. The CDR3 has 17 amino acids. Between the trimmed V and J ends, which lost 5 bases and 0 bases, there was a span of 14 bases. CDR3 loop: CASSERAGVSGANVLTF. CDR3 nucleotides: TGTGCCAGCAGTGAACGGGCAGGTGTCTCTGGGGCCAACGTCCTGACTTTC.